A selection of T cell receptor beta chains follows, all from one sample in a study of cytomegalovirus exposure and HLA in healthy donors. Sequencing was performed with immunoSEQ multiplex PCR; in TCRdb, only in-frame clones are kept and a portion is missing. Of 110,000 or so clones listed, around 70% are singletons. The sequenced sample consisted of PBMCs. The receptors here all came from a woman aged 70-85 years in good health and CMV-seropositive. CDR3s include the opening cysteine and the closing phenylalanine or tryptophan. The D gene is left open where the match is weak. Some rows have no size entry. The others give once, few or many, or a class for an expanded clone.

CDR3nt: TGTGCCAGCAGCTTCCCTAGCGGGGGGCTAGAGACCCAGTACTTC; CDR3aa: CASSFPSGGLETQYF; j_gene: TRBJ2-5; abundance: NA; d_gene: TRBD2; v_gene: TRBV7-8
CDR3nt: TGTGCCAGCAGTGCGTACAGGGGGCGCACAGAGACCCAGTACTTC; CDR3aa: CASSAYRGRTETQYF; j_gene: TRBJ2-5; abundance: few; d_gene: TRBD1; v_gene: TRBV27
CDR3nt: TGTGCCAGCCAGCTTAGCGGGGGAGTTACCACAGATACGCAGTATTTT; CDR3aa: CASQLSGGVTTDTQYF; j_gene: TRBJ2-3; abundance: NA; d_gene: TRBD2; v_gene: TRBV2
CDR3nt: TGTGCCAGCAGCGTGGCCGCGGGGGGCAACTACGAGCAGTACTTC; CDR3aa: CASSVAAGGNYEQYF; j_gene: TRBJ2-7; abundance: NA; d_gene: TRBD2; v_gene: TRBV9
CDR3nt: TGCGCCAGCACGGAGGGACAGGGGGGAACTGAAGCTTTCTTT; CDR3aa: CASTEGQGGTEAFF; j_gene: TRBJ1-1; abundance: once; d_gene: TRBD1; v_gene: TRBV5-1
CDR3nt: TGTGCCTGGAGTTGGTCGGACAGGGGAGATGGCTACACCTTC; CDR3aa: CAWSWSDRGDGYTF; j_gene: TRBJ1-2; abundance: NA; d_gene: TRBD1; v_gene: TRBV30
CDR3nt: TGCGCCAGCAGCTTGAAAACAGGCAGTTCTGGAAACACCATATATTTT; CDR3aa: CASSLKTGSSGNTIYF; j_gene: TRBJ1-3; abundance: NA; d_gene: NA; v_gene: TRBV5-1
CDR3nt: TGTGCCAGCAGTGAACAGGGAACGCAGTATTTT; CDR3aa: CASSEQGTQYF; j_gene: TRBJ2-3; abundance: NA; d_gene: NA; v_gene: TRBV6-5
CDR3nt: TGTGCCAGCAGCCCTCGACAGCTATCTAATGAAAAACTGTTTTTT; CDR3aa: CASSPRQLSNEKLFF; j_gene: TRBJ1-4; abundance: NA; d_gene: NA; v_gene: TRBV9
CDR3nt: TGTGCCAGTAGTATCCTCGGGGGGATGGCTAACTATGGCTACACCTTC; CDR3aa: CASSILGGMANYGYTF; j_gene: TRBJ1-2; abundance: NA; d_gene: NA; v_gene: TRBV19
CDR3nt: TGTGCTAGTGGCTCCAGACTAGCGGGGGGCAATGAGCAGTTCTTC; CDR3aa: CASGSRLAGGNEQFF; j_gene: TRBJ2-1; abundance: NA; d_gene: TRBD2; v_gene: TRBV12-5
CDR3nt: TGTGCCAGCAGACAGGGGCAGACCGATGCTCAGCCCCAGCATTTT; CDR3aa: CASRQGQTDAQPQHF; j_gene: TRBJ1-5; abundance: NA; d_gene: TRBD1; v_gene: TRBV2
CDR3nt: TGTGCCTGGGACAGGGACTATGGCTACACCTTC; CDR3aa: CAWDRDYGYTF; j_gene: TRBJ1-2; abundance: NA; d_gene: TRBD1; v_gene: TRBV30
CDR3nt: TGTGCCAGCTCACCGAGACAGGACAATCAGCCCCAGCATTTT; CDR3aa: CASSPRQDNQPQHF; j_gene: TRBJ1-5; abundance: NA; d_gene: NA; v_gene: TRBV18
CDR3nt: TGCGCCAGCAGCCAAGGGGGGGGAGCGGTCGGAAACACCATATATTTT; CDR3aa: CASSQGGGAVGNTIYF; j_gene: TRBJ1-3; abundance: NA; d_gene: NA; v_gene: TRBV4-1
CDR3nt: TGTGCCAGCAGCTCAGAGAACCTCGTGGGGGCGGTGCAGTACTTC; CDR3aa: CASSSENLVGAVQYF; j_gene: TRBJ2-7; abundance: NA; d_gene: NA; v_gene: TRBV7-2
CDR3nt: TGTGCCAGCAGCTTAGGGCAGGATGTCAATGAGCAGTTCTTC; CDR3aa: CASSLGQDVNEQFF; j_gene: TRBJ2-1; abundance: NA; d_gene: NA; v_gene: TRBV7-2
CDR3nt: TGTGCCAGCAGCGTAGCGGGAGCTAACTATGGCTACACCTTC; CDR3aa: CASSVAGANYGYTF; j_gene: TRBJ1-2; abundance: NA; d_gene: NA; v_gene: TRBV9
CDR3nt: TGTGCCAGCAGCTTAAACCTCCTAGCGGGGGTTAGCACAGATACGCAGTATTTT; CDR3aa: CASSLNLLAGVSTDTQYF; j_gene: TRBJ2-3; abundance: few; d_gene: TRBD2; v_gene: TRBV11-2
CDR3nt: TGTGCCAGTAGTAGGACAGGGGCTAACTATGGCTACACCTTC; CDR3aa: CASSRTGANYGYTF; j_gene: TRBJ1-2; abundance: NA; d_gene: TRBD1; v_gene: TRBV19
CDR3nt: TGTGCCAGCAGCCACCCTATGAACACTGAAGCTTTCTTT; CDR3aa: CASSHPMNTEAFF; j_gene: TRBJ1-1; abundance: once; d_gene: NA; v_gene: TRBV4-2
CDR3nt: TGTGCCTGGGGGGGACAGGGAACAGATACGCAGTATTTT; CDR3aa: CAWGGQGTDTQYF; j_gene: TRBJ2-3; abundance: NA; d_gene: TRBD1; v_gene: TRBV30
CDR3nt: TGTGCCAGCTCACCCTCAGGTTCAGGGTCCTACGAGCAGTACTTC; CDR3aa: CASSPSGSGSYEQYF; j_gene: TRBJ2-7; abundance: NA; d_gene: NA; v_gene: TRBV18